The present T cell receptor beta chain was sequenced within a study of T cell repertoires in cytomegalovirus infection. Study as a whole: In public TCR beta signatures, there were indications of both CMV infection and matching HLA type.

Each CDR3 protein is one row after TCRdb ran MiXCR on the reads. The table has some 250,000 distinct CDR3 sequences, approximately 9.1% seen once. Findings and limits, study-wide: It was HLA-C-restricted CMV-specific TCR beta clonotypes that dominated the response ex vivo.

A remark on this clonotype: The antigen remains unidentified.

Germline loops: CDR1 DFQATT, CDR2 SNEGSKA (reference sequence). The CDR3 has 16 residues. Between the trimmed V and J ends, which lost 6 bases and 4 bases, there was a span of 22 bases. The V and J genes are TRBV20-1 and TRBJ1-5, with a weak D call TRBD1 (5 bases). The receptor's source is a human donor in good health (CMV status not recorded). Some clones in this sample may be carry-over from other donors' samples. Sequencing was carried out using PBMCs. CDR3 residues: CSARAGTTIGNQPQHF. DNA for the CDR3: TGCAGTGCCCGCGCCGGGACTACGATCGGGAATCAGCCCCAGCATTTT.